A selection of T cell receptor beta chains follows, all from one sample in a study of T cell repertoires in cytomegalovirus infection. These receptors' antigens are unknown. MiXCR, applied by TCRdb to the reads, yields one record per CDR3 protein. The sample yields some 350,000 distinct CDR3 sequences, about 27% seen once. The sequencing here drew on cultured PBMCs, taken from culture after CMV antigen stimulation. Receptor source: a human donor in good health (CMV status not recorded). Some clones in this sample may be carry-over from other donors' samples. Both conserved end residues are trimmed from each CDR3. Fields, in order: V gene, clone size, J gene, CDR3 protein. A row's size may be missing; if present it is once, few, many or a size class.

v_call: TRBV9
clone_size: few
j_call: TRBJ2-1
cdr3_aa: ASSVGYTSSNEQF

v_call: TRBV11-3
clone_size: NA
j_call: TRBJ2-3
cdr3_aa: ASSLDLVNTQY

v_call: TRBV28
clone_size: few
j_call: TRBJ1-4
cdr3_aa: ASSTPRGGTNEKLF

v_call: TRBV28
clone_size: NA
j_call: TRBJ1-1
cdr3_aa: ASSLGQGTMNTEAF

v_call: TRBV5-4
clone_size: many
j_call: TRBJ1-2
cdr3_aa: ASSLRQGSYGYT

v_call: TRBV19
clone_size: few
j_call: TRBJ1-5
cdr3_aa: ASTPSIGGESNQPQH

v_call: TRBV7-7
clone_size: few
j_call: TRBJ2-5
cdr3_aa: ASSWGPGETQY

v_call: TRBV28
clone_size: many
j_call: TRBJ1-2
cdr3_aa: ASSPSRGTNYGYT

v_call: TRBV7-2
clone_size: many
j_call: TRBJ2-7
cdr3_aa: ASSPGLVDGYEQY

v_call: TRBV2
clone_size: NA
j_call: TRBJ1-2
cdr3_aa: ASSEGENYGYT

v_call: TRBV7-3
clone_size: NA
j_call: TRBJ2-2
cdr3_aa: ASSFVGPSGTGELF

v_call: TRBV20-1
clone_size: NA
j_call: TRBJ2-3
cdr3_aa: SAETDASTDTQY

v_call: TRBV12-5
clone_size: NA
j_call: TRBJ1-1
cdr3_aa: ASGSLWGTEAF

v_call: TRBV12-3/TRBV12-4
clone_size: NA
j_call: TRBJ2-1
cdr3_aa: ASSLMGSSYNEQF

v_call: TRBV6-6
clone_size: many
j_call: TRBJ2-3
cdr3_aa: ASSYSGVTDTQY

v_call: TRBV10-3
clone_size: NA
j_call: TRBJ2-3
cdr3_aa: AISDGLSTDTQY

v_call: TRBV28
clone_size: NA
j_call: TRBJ2-7
cdr3_aa: ATLGIGIEQY

v_call: TRBV11-2
clone_size: few
j_call: TRBJ1-2
cdr3_aa: ASSLVGGYT

v_call: TRBV27
clone_size: NA
j_call: TRBJ2-7
cdr3_aa: ATGSRDRTYEQY

v_call: TRBV7-9
clone_size: NA
j_call: TRBJ1-3
cdr3_aa: ASRGGLVTGNTIY

v_call: TRBV7-8
clone_size: NA
j_call: TRBJ1-2
cdr3_aa: ASSPRQGVYGYT

v_call: TRBV4-1
clone_size: few
j_call: TRBJ1-3
cdr3_aa: ASSPPLGLDGSSGNTIY

v_call: TRBV6-2/TRBV6-3
clone_size: few
j_call: TRBJ2-7
cdr3_aa: ASSSTSGTYEQY

v_call: TRBV27
clone_size: many
j_call: TRBJ2-3
cdr3_aa: AGRLAGGGSTDTQY

v_call: TRBV20-1
clone_size: NA
j_call: TRBJ1-3
cdr3_aa: SARDFADFTRFGNTIY

v_call: TRBV20-1
clone_size: few
j_call: TRBJ2-3
cdr3_aa: SAREGGGGTDTQY

v_call: TRBV7-6
clone_size: few
j_call: TRBJ2-5
cdr3_aa: ASSLATAQETQY

v_call: TRBV7-3
clone_size: few
j_call: TRBJ2-2
cdr3_aa: ASSLTGLRTGELF

v_call: TRBV7-8
clone_size: few
j_call: TRBJ1-5
cdr3_aa: ASSLQGESNQPQH

v_call: TRBV12-3/TRBV12-4
clone_size: few
j_call: TRBJ2-1
cdr3_aa: ASRPGQSTGEQF

v_call: TRBV11-2
clone_size: NA
j_call: TRBJ2-2
cdr3_aa: ASSGLGGRNTGELF

v_call: TRBV11-2
clone_size: few
j_call: TRBJ1-2
cdr3_aa: ASSLVGGPNRDGYT

v_call: TRBV7-3
clone_size: NA
j_call: TRBJ2-1
cdr3_aa: ASSPLGGMEQF

v_call: TRBV27
clone_size: few
j_call: TRBJ2-4
cdr3_aa: ASSFGGKTGTGGWTSEAKNIQY

v_call: TRBV7-9
clone_size: NA
j_call: TRBJ2-5
cdr3_aa: ASSLYVTQRRGGAQETQY

v_call: TRBV10-3
clone_size: few
j_call: TRBJ2-6
cdr3_aa: AISDLHRGSGANVLT

v_call: TRBV25-1
clone_size: few
j_call: TRBJ2-1
cdr3_aa: ASSELAGEDNEQF

v_call: TRBV24-1
clone_size: NA
j_call: TRBJ2-2
cdr3_aa: ATSSPGENTGELF

v_call: TRBV19
clone_size: few
j_call: TRBJ1-1
cdr3_aa: ASSIEDSEDTEAF

v_call: TRBV7-9
clone_size: many
j_call: TRBJ2-7
cdr3_aa: ASSPRQGVSYEQY

v_call: TRBV5-1
clone_size: NA
j_call: TRBJ1-4
cdr3_aa: TSSLMGAGVGEKLF

v_call: TRBV12-3/TRBV12-4
clone_size: NA
j_call: TRBJ1-5
cdr3_aa: ASSKKGQPQH

v_call: TRBV20-1
clone_size: NA
j_call: TRBJ2-5
cdr3_aa: SARGAVRDRGLTQY

v_call: TRBV19
clone_size: NA
j_call: TRBJ1-1
cdr3_aa: ASSIIPGTGEVEAF

v_call: TRBV28
clone_size: NA
j_call: TRBJ2-7
cdr3_aa: ASSIPMGSGEQY

v_call: TRBV19
clone_size: few
j_call: TRBJ1-1
cdr3_aa: ASSMDQGLMNTEAF

v_call: TRBV7-3
clone_size: NA
j_call: TRBJ2-7
cdr3_aa: ASSQGPVDEQY

v_call: TRBV23-1
clone_size: NA
j_call: TRBJ2-3
cdr3_aa: GRRGLGPDTQY

v_call: TRBV7-8
clone_size: few
j_call: TRBJ1-5
cdr3_aa: ASSLPGPYSNQPQH

v_call: TRBV20-1
clone_size: NA
j_call: TRBJ2-7
cdr3_aa: SASGGGSYEQY

v_call: TRBV28
clone_size: NA
j_call: TRBJ2-2
cdr3_aa: ASGNYSGRTGELF

v_call: TRBV6-2/TRBV6-3
clone_size: once
j_call: TRBJ1-6
cdr3_aa: ASSYTSSPLH

v_call: TRBV19
clone_size: few
j_call: TRBJ2-1
cdr3_aa: ASSRLAGVYNEQF

v_call: TRBV27
clone_size: NA
j_call: TRBJ2-1
cdr3_aa: ASSPTPGGSKQF

v_call: TRBV11-3
clone_size: NA
j_call: TRBJ2-2
cdr3_aa: ASSSRSGTYTGELF

v_call: TRBV7-3
clone_size: NA
j_call: TRBJ2-1
cdr3_aa: ASSFEVAGGPNEQF

v_call: TRBV27
clone_size: NA
j_call: TRBJ2-3
cdr3_aa: ASLGPRDRIGYTQY

v_call: TRBV12-3/TRBV12-4
clone_size: many
j_call: TRBJ1-1
cdr3_aa: ASSSRDRTEAF

v_call: TRBV6-5
clone_size: many
j_call: TRBJ2-5
cdr3_aa: ASRRTSGTETQY

v_call: TRBV24-1
clone_size: NA
j_call: TRBJ2-5
cdr3_aa: ATSGTDRVGETQY